This T cell receptor beta chain was documented in a study of PD-1 blockade in classical Hodgkin lymphoma. This clone was seen a handful of times. Profiling relied on immunoSEQ multiplex PCR, and the TCRdb table lists in-frame clones only, not all of them. The data show about 50,000 clones, with about 75% seen just once and over 9.5% held by the top ten. Time point denoted: cycle 4 day 1 (C4D1), after more than five weeks of nivolumab. Every one of the patients relapsed after autologous stem cell transplantation (brentuximab vedotin exposure was variable). The input for sequencing was peripheral blood mononuclear cells (PBMCs), taken before the fourth cycle of nivolumab. This TCR came from a human donor with classical Hodgkin lymphoma.

CDR3 protein: CASSALRGVNYGYTF. As DNA, the CDR3 is TGTGCCAGCAGTGCCTTGAGAGGGGTTAACTATGGCTACACCTTC. The V gene is TRBV2, the J gene TRBJ1-2; D possibly corresponds to TRBD1 (5 bases). Germline CDR1 SNHLY, CDR2 FYNNEI. The CDR3 runs to 15 residues. V was clipped by 4 bases and J by 1 base, with 13 bases between them.